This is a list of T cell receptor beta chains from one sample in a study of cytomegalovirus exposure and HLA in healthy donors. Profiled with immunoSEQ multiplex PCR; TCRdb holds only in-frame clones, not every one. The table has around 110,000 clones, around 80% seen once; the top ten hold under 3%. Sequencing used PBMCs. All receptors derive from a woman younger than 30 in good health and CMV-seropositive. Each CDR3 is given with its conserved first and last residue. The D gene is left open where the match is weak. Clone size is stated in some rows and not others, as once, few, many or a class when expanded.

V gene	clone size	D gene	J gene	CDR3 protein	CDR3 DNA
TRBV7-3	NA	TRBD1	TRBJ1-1	CASSFRGARNEAFF	TGTGCCAGCAGCTTCAGGGGGGCTAGAAATGAAGCTTTCTTT
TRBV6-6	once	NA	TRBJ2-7	CASSYEDSYEQYF	TGTGCCAGCAGTTACGAGGACAGCTACGAGCAGTACTTC
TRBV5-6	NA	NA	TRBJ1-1	CASSLGALVTEAFF	TGTGCCAGCAGCTTGGGGGCTTTGGTGACTGAAGCTTTCTTT
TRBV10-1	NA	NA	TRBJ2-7	CASSEGGTDEQYF	TGCGCCAGCAGTGAAGGCGGGACGGACGAGCAGTACTTC
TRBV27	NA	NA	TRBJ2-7	CASSSRTIGGYYEQYF	TGTGCCAGCAGTTCTCGGACGATCGGAGGGTATTACGAGCAGTACTTC
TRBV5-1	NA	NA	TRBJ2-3	CASSLVTSRFTDTQYF	TGCGCCAGCAGCTTGGTTACTAGCCGGTTCACAGATACGCAGTATTTT
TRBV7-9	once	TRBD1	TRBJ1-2	CASSEGTGYGYTF	TGTGCCAGCAGCGAAGGGACAGGCTATGGCTACACCTTC
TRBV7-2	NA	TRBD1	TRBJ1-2	CASSSGTGDYGYTF	TGTGCCAGCAGCTCCGGGACAGGGGACTATGGCTACACCTTC
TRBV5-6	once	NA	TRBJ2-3	CASIRSQAWDTQYF	TGTGCCAGCATCCGGTCACAGGCGTGGGATACGCAGTATTTT
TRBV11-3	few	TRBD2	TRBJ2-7	CASSLAPTSGLSYEQYF	TGTGCCAGCAGCTTAGCACCGACTAGCGGCCTCTCCTACGAGCAGTACTTC
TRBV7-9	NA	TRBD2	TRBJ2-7	CASSDARLAGFEQYF	TGTGCCAGCAGCGACGCCCGACTAGCGGGATTCGAGCAGTACTTC
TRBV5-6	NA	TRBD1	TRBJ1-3	CASRRTGLRNTIYF	TGTGCCAGCAGACGGACAGGGCTAAGAAACACCATATATTTT
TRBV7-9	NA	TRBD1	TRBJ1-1	CASSFRGPGTEAFF	TGTGCCAGCAGCTTCAGGGGGCCGGGGACTGAAGCTTTCTTT
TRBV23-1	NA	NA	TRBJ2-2	CASSQYETPLRAGELFF	TGCGCCAGCAGTCAATATGAAACCCCCTTGAGGGCCGGGGAGCTGTTTTTT
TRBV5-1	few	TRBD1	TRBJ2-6	CASSLGVGDRGGTGANVLTF	TGCGCCAGCAGCCTTGGGGTTGGCGACAGGGGGGGGACTGGGGCCAACGTCCTGACTTTC
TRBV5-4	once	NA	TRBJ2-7	CASSHDGGEQYF	TGTGCCAGCAGCCACGACGGGGGCGAGCAGTACTTC
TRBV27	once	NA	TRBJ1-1	CASSFGQTDTEAFF	TGTGCCAGCAGCTTCGGACAAACCGACACTGAAGCTTTCTTT
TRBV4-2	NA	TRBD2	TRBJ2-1	CASSYLGLAGANEQFF	TGTGCCAGCAGCTACCTCGGACTAGCGGGAGCGAATGAGCAGTTCTTC
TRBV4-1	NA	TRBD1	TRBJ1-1	CASSQEDRDTEAFF	TGCGCCAGCAGCCAGGAGGACAGGGACACTGAAGCTTTCTTT
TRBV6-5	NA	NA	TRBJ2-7	CASSDLAGFYEQYF	TGTGCCAGCAGTGATCTGGCAGGGTTCTACGAGCAGTACTTC
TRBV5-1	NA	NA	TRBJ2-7	CASSNYLNKYEQYF	TGCGCCAGCAGCAACTACCTTAATAAATACGAGCAGTACTTC
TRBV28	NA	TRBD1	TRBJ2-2	CASSSFADRATGELFF	TGTGCCAGCAGTTCCTTCGCGGACAGGGCCACCGGGGAGCTGTTTTTT
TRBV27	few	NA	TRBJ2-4	CASSSMGLAKNIQYF	TGTGCCAGCAGTTCGATGGGACTAGCCAAAAACATTCAGTACTTC
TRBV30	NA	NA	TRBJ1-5	CAWTTIDQPQHF	TGTGCCTGGACAACCATAGATCAGCCCCAGCATTTT
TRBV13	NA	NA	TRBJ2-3	CASRGAPGRADTQYF	TGTGCCAGCAGGGGGGCCCCGGGGAGGGCAGATACGCAGTATTTT
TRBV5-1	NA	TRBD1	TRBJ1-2	CASSSDRALDGYTF	TGCGCCAGCAGCTCGGACAGGGCGTTGGATGGCTACACCTTC
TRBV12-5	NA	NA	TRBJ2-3	CASGSIPGTGVFHTQYF	TGTGCTAGTGGTTCCATTCCGGGTACCGGGGTTTTCCATACGCAGTATTTT
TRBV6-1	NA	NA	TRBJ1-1	CASNGYGGIAEAFF	TGTGCCAGCAACGGATACGGGGGAATCGCTGAAGCTTTCTTT
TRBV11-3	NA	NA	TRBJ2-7	CASSLVFPARATYEQYF	TGTGCCAGCAGCTTAGTTTTTCCGGCCAGGGCCACCTACGAGCAGTACTTC
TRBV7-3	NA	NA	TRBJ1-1	CASSLPFRVGETEAFF	TGTGCCAGCAGTCTTCCGTTCCGGGTGGGAGAGACTGAAGCTTTCTTT
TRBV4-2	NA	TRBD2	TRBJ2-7	CASSQGGLAASYEQYF	TGTGCCAGCAGCCAAGGGGGACTAGCGGCCTCCTACGAGCAGTACTTC
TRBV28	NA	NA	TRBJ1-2	CASGSGGLTNGYTF	TGTGCCAGCGGCTCGGGGGGATTAACTAATGGCTACACCTTC
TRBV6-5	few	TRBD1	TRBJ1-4	CASSRDRGREKLFF	TGTGCCAGCAGTCGTGACAGGGGGCGTGAAAAACTGTTTTTT
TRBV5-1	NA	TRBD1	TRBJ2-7	CASSLYRQGDEQYF	TGCGCCAGCAGCTTATATAGACAGGGCGACGAGCAGTACTTC
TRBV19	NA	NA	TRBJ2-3	CASAIRGSTDTQYF	TGTGCCAGTGCGATTAGGGGTAGCACAGATACGCAGTATTTT
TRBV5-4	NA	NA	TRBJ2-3	CASSSDYTDTQYF	TGTGCCAGCAGCTCCGACTACACAGATACGCAGTATTTT
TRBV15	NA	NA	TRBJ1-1	CATSRGGLGGEAFF	TGTGCCACCAGCAGAGGTGGGCTGGGGGGAGAAGCTTTCTTT
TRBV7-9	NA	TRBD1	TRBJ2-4	CASSLRPTGTGGAKNIQYF	TGTGCCAGCAGCTTAAGGCCGACCGGGACAGGGGGCGCCAAAAACATTCAGTACTTC
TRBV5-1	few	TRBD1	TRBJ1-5	CASSLGDSESNQPQHF	TGCGCCAGCAGCTTGGGGGACAGCGAGAGCAATCAGCCCCAGCATTTT
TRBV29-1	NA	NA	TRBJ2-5	CSVVSVAEQETQYF	TGCAGCGTTGTAAGTGTGGCAGAACAAGAGACCCAGTACTTC
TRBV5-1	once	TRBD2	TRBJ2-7	CASSLRAGASYEQYF	TGCGCCAGCAGCTTGAGGGCGGGAGCCTCCTACGAGCAGTACTTC
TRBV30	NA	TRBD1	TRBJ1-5	CAWSGRTGPHF	TGTGCCTGGAGTGGGCGGACAGGTCCGCATTTT
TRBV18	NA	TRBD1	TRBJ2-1	CASSPGQGSSYNEQFF	TGTGCCAGCTCACCGGGACAGGGGAGCTCCTACAATGAGCAGTTCTTC
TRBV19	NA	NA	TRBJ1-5	CASSILRGTQHF	TGTGCCAGTAGTATCCTCCGGGGGACCCAGCATTTT
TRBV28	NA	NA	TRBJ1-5	CASSFLGSPAFGQPQHF	TGTGCCAGCAGTTTTTTGGGGAGCCCAGCCTTCGGTCAGCCCCAGCATTTT